Below, 19 T cell receptor beta chains from the same sample are listed, as sequenced in a study of tumor-infiltrating lymphocytes in primary liver carcinoma. It was unsorted whole blood that yielded blood RNA, and germline DNA was also extracted. Priming with a constant-region primer yielded TCR beta cDNA from about 540 ng total RNA. What produced the TCR beta libraries was three nested multiplex PCR rounds using slightly modified ARM-PCR. It was with TRBV1-TRBV30 forward primers and a C-beta reverse primer that the first two PCR rounds were run, at about 10 cycles each. TCRdb recomputed calls from the multiplex PCR reads with MiXCR, one row per CDR3 protein. Counted here are some 200,000 distinct CDR3 sequences, about two thirds occurring once; the ten biggest clones make up under 7.5%. The sample comprised peripheral blood. The receptors here all came from a woman aged 60-75 years with primary liver carcinoma and hepatitis B virus infection.

The V and J genes are TRBV20-1 and TRBJ2-5; D is possibly TRBD1 (5 bases). This CDR3 region has 12 residues. Germline V gene data show CDR1 as DFQATT and CDR2 as SNEGSKA (reference sequence). V shed 3 bases and J shed 5 bases, with 10 bases lying between them. CDR3 loop: CSASARQETQYF. The CDR3 DNA reads TGCAGTGCTAGTGCCAGACAGGAGACCCAGTACTTC.

On this clonotype itself: Since no conserved phenylalanine or tryptophan closes the CDR3, a read error is the likely cause. The DNA is left out, because the CDR3 cannot be placed on it with certainty; the CDR3 is given as TCRdb lists it. The chain carries TRBV4-2 and TRBJ2-1; TRBD2, the table's D call, lacks a check against the DNA. The CDR3 length equals 16 residues, ends included. Looked up from germline, CDR1 is LGHNA and CDR2 is YNFKEQ. The CDR3 protein is CASTGHGLAGTQEHFL.

The rearrangement uses TRBV4-2 and TRBJ2-3, with 13 bases fitting TRBD2. The germline gives CDR1 LGHNA, CDR2 YNFKEQ. There are 15 residues in the CDR3. The J segment lost 11 bases and the V segment lost 5 bases, leaving 10 bases of the junction unmatched. The CDR3 DNA reads TGTGCCAGCAGCAAAGGGACTAGCGGGAAGAGAGGGCAGTATTTT. The encoded protein is CASSKGTSGKRGQYF.

This clonotype was seen a single time. A clone one base away is much larger, so this may be a read error. The CDR3 DNA reads as TGTGCCAGCAGTCCCCTGGTGGGCATCACAGCGGATACGCAGTATTTT. Protein sequence: CASSPLVGITADTQYF. The V and J genes are TRBV6-1 and TRBJ2-3; D unresolved. From germline, CDR1 is MNHNS and CDR2 SASEGT. This CDR3 region has 16 residues. V lost 5 bases and J 6 bases, leaving 21 bases between the germline ends.

About this clonotype: A much larger clone lies one base from this, so it may be a read error. The chain joins TRBV6-1 to TRBJ1-1; 10 positions match TRBD1. The CDR3 runs to 13 residues. Germline loops: CDR1 MNHNS, CDR2 SASEGT. The CDR3 DNA sequence: TGTGACACCAGACAGGGGGCGGACACTGAAGCTTTCTTT. Protein: CDTRQGADTEAFF.

This clonotype appeared a single time. This may arise from a read error, as a much more abundant clone is one base away. The chain joins TRBV4-1 to TRBJ1-5; D perhaps matches TRBD1 (6 bases). Trimming removed 1 base from V and 10 bases from J, with 20 bases in between. The CDR3 loop spans 16 amino acids. Germline V gives CDR1 MGHRA, CDR2 YSYEKL. CDR3 region: CASSQAGTLVGHPQHF. The CDR3 DNA is TGCGCCAGCAGCCAAGCCGGGACACTCGTGGGTCATCCCCAGCATTTT.

Comments on this clonotype: Just one base apart from a much larger clone, this may be a read error. The chain employs TRBV4-1 and TRBJ2-1; TRBD2 might be the D (7 bases). V lost 1 base and J lost 5, with 15 bases in between. There are 16 residues in the CDR3. Germline V lookup: CDR1 MGHRA, CDR2 YSYEKL. CDR3 in DNA: TGCGCCAGCAGCCAAGCCGCTAGGGGGGGAAACAATGAGCAGTTCTTC. Translation gives CASSQAARGGNNEQFF.

For this clonotype: Germline is not matched at one junction end, which may reflect a read error. The chain has TRBV6-5 and TRBJ1-1, with D tentatively TRBD1 (5 bases). Germline V CDR1 and CDR2: MNHEY, SVGAGI. The CDR3 is made up of 12 amino acids. This chain's CDR3 is CATGVLLTEAVF. The CDR3 DNA is TGTGCCACGGGGGTGCTTCTAACTGAAGCTGTCTTT.

The table lists this clonotype with a few counts. The rearrangement links TRBV14 to TRBJ2-7; D is unresolved. The ends were cut back, 4 bases at V and 3 bases at J, with 7 bases in the middle. CDR3 length equals 12 residues. Germline-derived CDR1 and CDR2 are SGHDN and FVKESK. CDR3 amino acids: CASSPHNYEQYF. In DNA form, the CDR3 reads TGTGCCAGCAGCCCGCACAACTACGAGCAGTACTTC. Based on the CDR3 plus reference TRBV14 and TRBJ2-7, the full variable domain is EAGVTQFPSHSVIEKGQTVTLRCDPISGHDNLYWYRRVMGKEIKFLLHFVKESKQDESGMPNNRFLAERTGGTYSTLKVQPAELEDSGVYFCASSPHNYEQYFGPGTRLTVT.

The chain couples TRBV11-2 to TRBJ1-2; maybe TRBD1 (5 bases). The germline V and J ends were trimmed by 6 bases and 5 bases, with 13 bases remaining between them. Germline CDR1 reads SGHAT; CDR2 reads FQNNGV. The CDR3 consists of 13 residues. The CDR3 region is CASSYGTEYGYTF. The CDR3 DNA reads TGTGCCAGCAGTTACGGGACTGAATATGGCTACACCTTC.

Remarks on this clonotype: At one of its ends the junction is not consistent with the germline gene, which may arise from a read error. The rearrangement links TRBV11-2 to TRBJ2-4; TRBD2 might be the D (5 bases). CDR1 is SGHAT and CDR2 is FQNNGV in the germline V gene. The CDR3 has 15 residues. CDR3 protein: CASSLEPASQAIQCF. CDR3 DNA: TGTGCCAGCAGCTTAGAACCAGCTAGCCAGGCCATTCAGTGCTTC.

CDR3 amino acids: CASSPLQGWGGYTF. The CDR3 DNA sequence: TGTGCCAGCTCACCCTTACAGGGGTGGGGTGGCTACACCTTC. The chain combines TRBV18 with TRBJ1-2; 7 bases line up with TRBD1. The ends lost 3 bases at V and 7 bases at J; junction bases unmatched: 8. Germline V gives CDR1 KGHSH, CDR2 LQKENI. The CDR3 loop spans 14 amino acids.

This clonotype came up a few times. One base away lies a much larger clone, so this may be a sequencing read error. This chain connects TRBV6-6 to TRBJ2-1; a possible D gene is TRBD1 (6 bases). The CDR3 covers 15 residues. Germline CDR1 and CDR2: MNHNY and SVGAGI (reference sequence). The CDR3 nucleotides read TGTGTCAGCTCAAAAACTAGGGGGACCTACAATGAGCAGTTCTTC. It is translated as CVSSKTRGTYNEQFF.

Note on this clonotype: A much larger clone lies one base from this, so it may be a read error. The chain is built from TRBV6-1 and TRBJ2-7; no firm D call. Germline CDR1 reads MNHNS; CDR2 reads SASEGT. The ends were cut back, 1 base at V and 1 base at J, with 17 bases in the middle. There are 17 residues in the CDR3. This CDR3 is CASSEGRRGRSSYEQYF. Here the CDR3 DNA reads TGTGCCAGCAGTGAAGGACGAAGAGGTCGGAGTTCCTACGAGCAGTACTTC.

A word on this clonotype: A much larger clone differs by one base, so this may be a read error. CDR3 amino acids: CASSVLAGGVLQETRYF. The CDR3 DNA is TGTGCCAGCAGTGTATTAGCGGGAGGGGTCCTACAAGAGACCCGGTACTTC. This chain joins TRBV6-1 and TRBJ2-5; 11 nucleotides line up with TRBD2. The CDR3 has 17 residues. Germline V CDR1 and CDR2: MNHNS, SASEGT.

Regarding this clonotype: Germline is not matched at one junction end, which may reflect a read error. The chain uses TRBV6-1 and TRBJ1-1; TRBD1 might be the D (6 bases). The CDR3 sequence is 14 residues long. Germline CDR1 is MNHNS and CDR2 is SASEGT. The CDR3 DNA sequence: TGTACCAGCAGGGGTACTGTATGGTACGCTGAAGCTTTCTTT. Protein sequence: CTSRGTVWYAEAFF.

The chain has TRBV24-1 and TRBJ1-5, with D unresolved. The CDR3 contains 13 residues. Per the germline V gene, CDR1 is KGHDR and CDR2 is SFDVKD. With 5 bases removed from V and 3 bases from J, the gap between germline ends came to 7 bases. CDR3 in amino acids: CATSVGFNQPQHF. CDR3 sequence (DNA): TGTGCCACCAGTGTGGGTTTCAATCAGCCCCAGCATTTT.

The chain is built from TRBV28 and TRBJ2-1, with D possibly TRBD2 on 5 matching bases. V gave up 6 bases and J gave up 9 bases, with 21 bases separating them. Per germline, CDR1 MDHEN and CDR2 SYDVKM. The CDR3 loop spans 15 amino acids. The CDR3 spells CASSSLGGLGGEQFF. The CDR3 DNA is TGTGCCAGCAGCTCCCTGGGCGGTCTAGGAGGTGAGCAGTTCTTC. The full variable domain, completed using reference TRBV28 and TRBJ2-1, is DVKVTQSSRYLVKRTGEKVFLECVQDMDHENMFWYRQDPGLGLRLIYFSYDVKMKEKGDIPEGYSVSREKKERFSLILESASTNQTSMYLCASSSLGGLGGEQFFGPGTRLTVL.

The rearrangement uses TRBV6-5 and TRBJ1-2; D is perhaps TRBD1 (6 bases). The CDR3 has 13 residues. The V end was cut by 2 bases, the J end by 13 bases, with 17 bases between. The germline gives CDR1 MNHEY, CDR2 SVGAGI. The CDR3 spells CASSYGGGDGRTF. In DNA form, the CDR3 reads TGTGCCAGCAGTTACGGGGGGGGCGACGGCCGCACCTTC.